This entry features one T cell receptor beta chain sequence. The data originate from a study of blood T cell repertoires in COVID-19. About the research overall: Material from acute and convalescent COVID-19 was sourced from the United States, Italy and Spain. Sources were T cells, B-cell-depleted T cells, or PBMCs; the material itself was cDNA or gDNA.

Authors' analysis steps: Reference gene primer amplification in the assay estimated nucleated cell counts. Assay: immunoSEQ multiplex PCR; the TCRdb copy retains only in-frame clones and omits some. From that table come the V and J calls and clone size; the DNA was used to work out D and trimming. The repertoire holds 30,000 to 40,000 clones, with roughly three quarters as singletons. Looked up from germline, CDR1 is MNHNS and CDR2 is SASEGT. The CDR3 covers 17 residues. V dropped 2 bases and J dropped 7; count of bases not matched to a gene: 11. Source material: peripheral blood. The clonotype comes from a man older than 75 with acute or convalescent COVID-19. The J gene is TRBJ2-4, the V gene TRBV6-1; 10 nucleotides agree with TRBD1. CDR3 region: CASSEHPTTGGRNIQYF. The DNA of the CDR3 is TGTGCCAGCAGTGAACACCCGACGACAGGGGGCAGGAACATTCAGTACTTC.